Sequencing of this TCR beta chain was carried out in a study of blood T cells in healthy people across ages. It was roughly 10 milliliters of peripheral blood that were drawn from each donor. Using a J-beta primer mix together with a sample-barcoded 5' primer, a second PCR was run for about 6 to 12 cycles. One entry per CDR3 protein, called by TCRdb with MiXCR from the 5' RACE reads. Of about 2 million distinct CDR3 sequences listed, around half are singletons. The CDR3 extends over 17 amino acids. The sequence came from a woman aged 40 to 50 in good health. V gene TRBV12-3 or TRBV12-4 combines with J gene TRBJ2-1; weak D call: TRBD1 (5 bases). Gene TRBJ2-7 matches the end of the DNA better, so the J call may be wrong. The sample consisted of blood. Here the CDR3 reads CASSFPLRDSYGNEQYF. CDR3 coding DNA: TGTGCCAGCAGTTTCCCCCTCCGAGACAGTTACGGCAATGAGCAGTACTTC.